The clone carrying this TCR beta chain was observed a handful of times. The germline V and J ends were trimmed by 7 bases and 6 bases, with 9 bases remaining between them. The CDR3 consists of 12 residues. CDR1 SNHLY and CDR2 FYNNEI come from the germline V gene. The sample is drawn from a study of T cells of healthy individuals. Each CDR3 protein is one row after TCRdb ran MiXCR on the 5' RACE reads. In the table there are approximately 58,000 distinct CDR3 sequences, about 15% of which are singletons. The chain is built from TRBV2 and TRBJ2-2, with D perhaps given as TRBD1 or TRBD2 (5 bases each). This TCR was sampled from a human donor in good health. The CDR3 DNA is TGTGCCAGCATAAGAGGGGCCGGGGAGCTGTTTTTT. Encoded protein: CASIRGAGELFF.